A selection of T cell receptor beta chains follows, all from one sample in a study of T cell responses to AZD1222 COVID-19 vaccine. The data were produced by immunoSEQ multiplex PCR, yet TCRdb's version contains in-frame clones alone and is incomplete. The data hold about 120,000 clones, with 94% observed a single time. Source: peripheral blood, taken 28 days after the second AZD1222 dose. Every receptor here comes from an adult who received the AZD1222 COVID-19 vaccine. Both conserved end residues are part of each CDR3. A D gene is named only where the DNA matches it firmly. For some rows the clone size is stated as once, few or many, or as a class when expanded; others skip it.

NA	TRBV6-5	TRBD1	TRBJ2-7	TGTGCCAGCCGGTGGGGACAGTACTACGAGCAGTACTTC	CASRWGQYYEQYF
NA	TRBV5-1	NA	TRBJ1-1	TGCGCCAGCAGCTTTGGATCATCGACAGGCCCAACTTTCTTT	CASSFGSSTGPTFF
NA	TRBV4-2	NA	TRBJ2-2	TGTGCCAGCAGCCCCTTCAGAGGGCAGGGGAGCACCGGGGAGCTGTTTTTT	CASSPFRGQGSTGELFF
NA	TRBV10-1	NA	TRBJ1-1	TGCGCCAGCAGTGAGTCTCCCCTTACCCGTCCAGTGGATGGAGCTTTCTTT	CASSESPLTRPVDGAFF
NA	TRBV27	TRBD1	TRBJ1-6	TGTGCCAGCAGCCGCTCCGCGGGACAGAATTCACCCCTCCACTTT	CASSRSAGQNSPLHF
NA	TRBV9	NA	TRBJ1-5	TGTGCCAGCAGCGCCTACTCTGATACGCGTCAGCCCCAGCATTTT	CASSAYSDTRQPQHF
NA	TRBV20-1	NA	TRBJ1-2	TGCAGTGCTACGCTAGATCCTGGCTACACCTTC	CSATLDPGYTF
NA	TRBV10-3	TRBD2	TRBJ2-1	TGTGCCATCAGCAACGCCGGGACTAGCGAGTTCTTC	CAISNAGTSEFF
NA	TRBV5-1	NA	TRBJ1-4	TGCGCCAAGACAAAGGGGACAACTAATGAAAAACTGTTTTTT	CAKTKGTTNEKLFF
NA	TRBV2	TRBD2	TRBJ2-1	TGTGCCAGCAGTGAATCCCTAGCGGGATTGTATGAGCAGTTCTTC	CASSESLAGLYEQFF
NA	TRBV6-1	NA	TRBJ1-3	TGTGCCAGCAGTGTAGTCAGGCCACCGTCTGGAAACACCATATATTTT	CASSVVRPPSGNTIYF
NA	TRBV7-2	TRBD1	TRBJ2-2	TGTGCCAGAGCCCAGACAGGGAGAGGAGGGGAGCTGTTTTTT	CARAQTGRGGELFF
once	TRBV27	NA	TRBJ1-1	TGTGCCAGCAGTGGGACACTGAACACTGAAGCTTTCTTT	CASSGTLNTEAFF
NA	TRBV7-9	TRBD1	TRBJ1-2	TGTGCCAGCAGCTTCCCCCCTCTACAGGGGTACAACTATGGCTACACCTTC	CASSFPPLQGYNYGYTF
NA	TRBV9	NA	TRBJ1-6	TGTGCCAGCAGCGTAGGCAGAGTGGGTAATTCACCCCTCCACTTT	CASSVGRVGNSPLHF
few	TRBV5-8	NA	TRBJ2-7	TGTGCCAGCAGCTTGGCCGTCTACGAGCAGTACTTC	CASSLAVYEQYF
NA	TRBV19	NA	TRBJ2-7	TGTGCCAGTAGTATTCTCTTCGACAGGATAAGCTCCTACGAGCAGTACTTC	CASSILFDRISSYEQYF
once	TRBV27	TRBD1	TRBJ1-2	TGTGCCAGCAGTTATGGCAGGGGGCGATTCAACTATGGCTACACCTTC	CASSYGRGRFNYGYTF
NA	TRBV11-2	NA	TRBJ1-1	TGTGCCAGCAGCTACGGACAGACGAACACTGAAGCTTTCTTT	CASSYGQTNTEAFF
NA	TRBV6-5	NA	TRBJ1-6	TGTGCCAGCAGTTACGAGGTAGCTGCCTGGAATTCACCCCTCCACTTT	CASSYEVAAWNSPLHF
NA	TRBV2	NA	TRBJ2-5	TGTGCCAGCAGGCAGGGGGGAGAGACCCAGTACTTC	CASRQGGETQYF
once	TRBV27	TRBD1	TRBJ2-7	TGTGCCAGCAGACGCTACGTGACAGGGGGCTACGAGCAGTACTTC	CASRRYVTGGYEQYF
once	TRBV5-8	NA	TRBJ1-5	TGTGCCAGCAGGGGAGCAGGGTACCGCAATCAGCCCCAGCATTTT	CASRGAGYRNQPQHF
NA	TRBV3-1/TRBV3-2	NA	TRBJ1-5	TGTGCCACGGGGCCAGGGGTAGGCAATCAGCCCCAGCATTTT	CATGPGVGNQPQHF
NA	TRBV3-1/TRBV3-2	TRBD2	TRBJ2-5	TGTGCCAGCAGCCAAGGGATAGCGGGGGACCTAGGGCAAGAGACCCAGTACTTC	CASSQGIAGDLGQETQYF
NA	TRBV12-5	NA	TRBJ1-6	TGTGCTAGTGGTTTGGGACCCTATAATTCACCCCTCCACTTT	CASGLGPYNSPLHF
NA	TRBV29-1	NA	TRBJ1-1	TGCAGCGCGTCGTATTCGGTCACTGAAGCTTTCTTT	CSASYSVTEAFF
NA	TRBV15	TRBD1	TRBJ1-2	TGTGCCACCAGCAGGAGCAAGGACAGGTTTGACTATGGCTACACCTTC	CATSRSKDRFDYGYTF
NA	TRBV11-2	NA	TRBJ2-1	TGTGCCAGCAGCTTAGGGGGGGCCAACCCCTACAATGAGCAGTTCTTC	CASSLGGANPYNEQFF
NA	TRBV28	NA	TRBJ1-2	TGTGCCAGCAGTTTATTAGAGAGGGGCTACACCTTC	CASSLLERGYTF
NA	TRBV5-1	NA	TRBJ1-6	TGCGCCAGCGGCCTTGACGGGCGCCCCTATAATTCACCCCTCCACTTT	CASGLDGRPYNSPLHF
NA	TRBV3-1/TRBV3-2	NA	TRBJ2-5	TGTGCCAGCAGCCAAGGAGGAGCGGCGGGTCAAGAGACCCAGTACTTC	CASSQGGAAGQETQYF
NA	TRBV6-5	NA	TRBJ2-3	TGTGCCAGCAGTTTTCCCCCCAGCACAGATACGCAGTATTTT	CASSFPPSTDTQYF
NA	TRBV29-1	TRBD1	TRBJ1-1	TGCAGCGGAAAGGACAGGGGTAGAGCTGAAGCTTTCTTT	CSGKDRGRAEAFF
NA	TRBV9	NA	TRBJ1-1	TGTGCCAGCAGCCGCGACACTGAAGCTTTCTTT	CASSRDTEAFF
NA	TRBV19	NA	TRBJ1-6	TGTGCCAGTAGTATACAGGGTTCGAATTCACCCCTCCACTTT	CASSIQGSNSPLHF
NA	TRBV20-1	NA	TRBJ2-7	TGCAGTGCTAGACCCCAATACGAGCAGTACTTC	CSARPQYEQYF
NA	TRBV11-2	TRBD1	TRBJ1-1	TGTGCCAGCAGCTTCGGACAGGGCATGAACACTGAAGCTTTCTTT	CASSFGQGMNTEAFF
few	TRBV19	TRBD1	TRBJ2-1	TGTGCCAGTAGTCACGGACAGGTTAATGAGCAGTTCTTC	CASSHGQVNEQFF